This T cell receptor (beta chain) was recovered during a study of early T cells in non-severe SARS-CoV-2 infection. Study observations and caveats: Lookups in VDJdb leaned toward anti-spike CD8 responses and missed private and CD4 specificities.

This CDR3 is 11 amino acids long. V shed 10 bases and J shed 10 bases, with 14 bases lying between them. Germline assignment: CDR1 SEHNR and CDR2 FQNEAQ (reference sequence). MiXCR was run by TCRdb on the 5' RACE reads, yielding one entry per CDR3 protein. The repertoire holds tens of thousands of distinct CDR3 sequences, with about 10% as singletons. This clonotype was counted only a few times. Antigen unknown. The sequence came from an adult who was a healthcare worker with PCR-confirmed SARS-CoV-2 infection or an uninfected control (not recorded which). The V call is TRBV7-9, the J call TRBJ2-1; D gene uncertain. Here the sequenced sample was whole blood, taken at baseline. CDR3 loop: CATSSLMEQFF. The CDR3 DNA sequence: TGTGCCACCTCGAGTTTAATGGAGCAGTTCTTC.